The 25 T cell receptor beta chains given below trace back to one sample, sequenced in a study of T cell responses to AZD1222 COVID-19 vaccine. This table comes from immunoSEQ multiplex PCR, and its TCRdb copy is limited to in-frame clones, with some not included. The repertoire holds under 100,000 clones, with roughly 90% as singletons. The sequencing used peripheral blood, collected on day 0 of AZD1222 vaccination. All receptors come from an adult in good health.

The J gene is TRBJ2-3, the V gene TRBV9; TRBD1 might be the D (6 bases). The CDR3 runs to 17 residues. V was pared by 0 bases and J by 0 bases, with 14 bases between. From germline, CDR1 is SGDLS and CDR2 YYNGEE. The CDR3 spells CASSVERGTTSTDTQYF. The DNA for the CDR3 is TGTGCCAGCAGCGTAGAGAGAGGGACAACTAGCACAGATACGCAGTATTTT.

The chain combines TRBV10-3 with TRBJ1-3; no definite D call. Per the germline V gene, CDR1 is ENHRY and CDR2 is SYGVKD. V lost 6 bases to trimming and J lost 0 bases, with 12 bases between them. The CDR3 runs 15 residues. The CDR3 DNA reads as TGTGCCATCAGGGCGGTGACGCGCTCTGGAAACACCATATATTTT. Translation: CAIRAVTRSGNTIYF.

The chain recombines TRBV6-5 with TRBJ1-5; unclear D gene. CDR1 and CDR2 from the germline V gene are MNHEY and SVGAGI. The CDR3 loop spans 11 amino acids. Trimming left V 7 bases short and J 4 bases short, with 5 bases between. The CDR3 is CASNQNQPQHF. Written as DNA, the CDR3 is TGTGCCAGCAATCAAAATCAGCCCCAGCATTTT.

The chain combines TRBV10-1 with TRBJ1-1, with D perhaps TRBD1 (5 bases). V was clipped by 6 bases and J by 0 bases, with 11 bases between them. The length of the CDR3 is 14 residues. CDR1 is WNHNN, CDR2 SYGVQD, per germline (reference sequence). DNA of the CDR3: TGCGCCAGCAGGGCAGGACAACTGAACACTGAAGCTTTCTTT. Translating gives CASRAGQLNTEAFF.

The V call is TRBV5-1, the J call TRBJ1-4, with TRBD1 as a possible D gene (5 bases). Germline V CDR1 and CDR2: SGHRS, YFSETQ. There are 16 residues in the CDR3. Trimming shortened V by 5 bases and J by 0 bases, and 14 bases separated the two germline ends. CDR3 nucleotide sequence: TGCGCCAGCAGAAGAGAGGGGTCGGCAACTAATGAAAAACTGTTTTTT. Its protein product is CASRREGSATNEKLFF.

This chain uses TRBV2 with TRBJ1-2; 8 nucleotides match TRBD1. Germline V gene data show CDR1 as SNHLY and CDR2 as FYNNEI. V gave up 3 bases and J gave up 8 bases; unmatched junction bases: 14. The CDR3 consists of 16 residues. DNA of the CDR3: TGTGCCAGCAGTGAGAGGGAAGGCAGGGGGCCGACGGGCTACACCTTC. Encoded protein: CASSEREGRGPTGYTF. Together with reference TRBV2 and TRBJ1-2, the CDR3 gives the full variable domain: EPEVTQTPSHQVTQMGQEVILRCVPISNHLYFYWYRQILGQKVEFLVSFYNNEISEKSEIFDDQFSVERPDGSNFTLKIRSTKLEDSAMYFCASSEREGRGPTGYTFGSGTRLTVV.

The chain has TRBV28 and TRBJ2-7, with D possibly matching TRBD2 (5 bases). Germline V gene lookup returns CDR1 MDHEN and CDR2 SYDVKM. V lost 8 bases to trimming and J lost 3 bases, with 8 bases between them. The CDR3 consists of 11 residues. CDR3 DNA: TGTGCCAGCGAGGGTTACTACGAGCAGTACTTC. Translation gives CASEGYYEQYF.

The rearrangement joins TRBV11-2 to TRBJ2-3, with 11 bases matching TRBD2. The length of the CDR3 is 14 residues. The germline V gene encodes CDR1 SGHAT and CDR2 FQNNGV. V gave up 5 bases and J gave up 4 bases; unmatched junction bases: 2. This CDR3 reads CASSHSGGADTQYF. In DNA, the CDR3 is TGTGCCAGCAGCCATAGCGGGGGGGCAGATACGCAGTATTTT.

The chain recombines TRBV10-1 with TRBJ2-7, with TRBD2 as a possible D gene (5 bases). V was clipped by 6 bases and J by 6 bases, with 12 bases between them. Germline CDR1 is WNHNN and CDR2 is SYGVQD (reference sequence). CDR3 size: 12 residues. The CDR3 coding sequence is TGCGCCAGCAGGCAAGAAGGAGGCGAGCAGTACTTC. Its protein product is CASRQEGGEQYF.

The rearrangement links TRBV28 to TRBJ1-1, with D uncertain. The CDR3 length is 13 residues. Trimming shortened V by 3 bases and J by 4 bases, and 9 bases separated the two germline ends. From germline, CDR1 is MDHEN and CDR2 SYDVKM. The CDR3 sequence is CASSFPGRTEAFF. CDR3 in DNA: TGTGCCAGCAGTTTCCCGGGCCGCACTGAAGCTTTCTTT.

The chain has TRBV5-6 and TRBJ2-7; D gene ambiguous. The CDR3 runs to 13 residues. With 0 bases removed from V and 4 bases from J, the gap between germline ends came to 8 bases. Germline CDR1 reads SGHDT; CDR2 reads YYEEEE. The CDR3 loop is CASSLAHLYEQYF. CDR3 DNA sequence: TGTGCCAGCAGCTTGGCACACCTATACGAGCAGTACTTC.

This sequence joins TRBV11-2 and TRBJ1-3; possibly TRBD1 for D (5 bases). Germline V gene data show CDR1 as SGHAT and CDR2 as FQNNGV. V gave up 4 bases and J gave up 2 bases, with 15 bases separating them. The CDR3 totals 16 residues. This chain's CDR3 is CASSSVRGSTGNTIYF. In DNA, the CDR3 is TGTGCCAGCAGCTCGGTACGGGGGTCAACTGGAAACACCATATATTTT. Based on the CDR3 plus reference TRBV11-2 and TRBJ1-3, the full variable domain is EAGVAQSPRYKIIEKRQSVAFWCNPISGHATLYWYQQILGQGPKLLIQFQNNGVVDDSQLPKDRFSAERLKGVDSTLKIQPAKLEDSAVYLCASSSVRGSTGNTIYFGEGSWLTVV.

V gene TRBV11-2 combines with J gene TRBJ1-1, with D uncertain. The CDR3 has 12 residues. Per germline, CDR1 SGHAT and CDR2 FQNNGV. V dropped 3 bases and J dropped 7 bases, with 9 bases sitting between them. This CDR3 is CASSFIIGEAFF. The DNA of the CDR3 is TGTGCCAGCAGCTTTATTATCGGTGAAGCTTTCTTT.

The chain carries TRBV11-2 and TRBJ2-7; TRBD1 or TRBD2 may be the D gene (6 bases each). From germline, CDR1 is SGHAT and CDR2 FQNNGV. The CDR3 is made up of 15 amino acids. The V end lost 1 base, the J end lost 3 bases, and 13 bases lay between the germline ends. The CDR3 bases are TGTGCCAGCAGCTTAGTGGGGGGCCTAGGCTACGAGCAGTACTTC. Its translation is CASSLVGGLGYEQYF. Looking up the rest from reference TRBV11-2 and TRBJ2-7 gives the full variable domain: EAGVAQSPRYKIIEKRQSVAFWCNPISGHATLYWYQQILGQGPKLLIQFQNNGVVDDSQLPKDRFSAERLKGVDSTLKIQPAKLEDSAVYLCASSLVGGLGYEQYFGPGTRLTVT.

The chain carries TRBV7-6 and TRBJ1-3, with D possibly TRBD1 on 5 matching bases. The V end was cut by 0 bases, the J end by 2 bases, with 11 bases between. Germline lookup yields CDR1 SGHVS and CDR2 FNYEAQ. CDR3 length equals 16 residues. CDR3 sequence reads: CASSLAGGGPGNTIYF. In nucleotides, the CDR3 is TGTGCCAGCAGCTTAGCTGGGGGAGGGCCTGGAAACACCATATATTTT.

The CDR3 protein is CASSSTGPSTDTQYF. As DNA, the CDR3 is TGCGCCAGCAGCTCGACAGGGCCCAGCACAGATACGCAGTATTTT. The V call is TRBV5-1, the J call TRBJ2-3; 7 bases map to TRBD1. V was pared by 3 bases and J by 0 bases, with 4 bases of the junction left unmatched. Germline values: CDR1 SGHRS, CDR2 YFSETQ. There are 15 residues in the CDR3.

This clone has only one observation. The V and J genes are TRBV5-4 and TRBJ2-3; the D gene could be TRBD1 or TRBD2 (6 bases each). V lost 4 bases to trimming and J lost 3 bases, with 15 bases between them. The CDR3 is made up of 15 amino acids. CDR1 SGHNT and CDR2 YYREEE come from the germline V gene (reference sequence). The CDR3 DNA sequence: TGTGCCAGCAGCGGGAGGACAGCACGGACAGATACGCAGTATTTT. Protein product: CASSGRTARTDTQYF. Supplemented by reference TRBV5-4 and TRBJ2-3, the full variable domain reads ETGVTQSPTHLIKTRGQQVTLRCSSQSGHNTVSWYQQALGQGPQFIFQYYREEENGRGNFPPRFSGLQFPNYSSELNVNALELDDSALYLCASSGRTARTDTQYFGPGTRLTVL.

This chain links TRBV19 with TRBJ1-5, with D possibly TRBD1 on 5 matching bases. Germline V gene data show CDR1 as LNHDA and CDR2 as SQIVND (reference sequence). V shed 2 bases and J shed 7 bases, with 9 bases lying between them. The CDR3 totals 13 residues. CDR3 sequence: CASSIKRDQPQHF. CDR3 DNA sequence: TGTGCCAGTAGTATAAAAAGGGACCAGCCCCAGCATTTT.

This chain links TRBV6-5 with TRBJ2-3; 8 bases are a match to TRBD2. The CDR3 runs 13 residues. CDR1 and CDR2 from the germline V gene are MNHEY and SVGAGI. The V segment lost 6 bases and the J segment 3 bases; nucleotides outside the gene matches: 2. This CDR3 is CASRSGGTDTQYF. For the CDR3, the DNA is TGTGCCAGCAGAAGCGGGGGTACAGATACGCAGTATTTT.

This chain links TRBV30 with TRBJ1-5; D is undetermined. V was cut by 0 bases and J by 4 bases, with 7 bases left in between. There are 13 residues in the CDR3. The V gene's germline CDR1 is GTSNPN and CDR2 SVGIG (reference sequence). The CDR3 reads CAWSVEENQPQHF. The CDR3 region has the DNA TGTGCCTGGAGTGTAGAAGAAAATCAGCCCCAGCATTTT.

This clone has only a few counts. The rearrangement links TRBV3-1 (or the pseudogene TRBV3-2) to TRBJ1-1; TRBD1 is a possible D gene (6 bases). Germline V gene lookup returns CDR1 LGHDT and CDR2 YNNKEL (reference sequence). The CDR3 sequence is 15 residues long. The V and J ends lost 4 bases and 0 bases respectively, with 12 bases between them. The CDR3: CASSRKQGLNTEAFF. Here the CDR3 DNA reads TGTGCCAGCAGCCGAAAACAGGGATTGAACACTGAAGCTTTCTTT.

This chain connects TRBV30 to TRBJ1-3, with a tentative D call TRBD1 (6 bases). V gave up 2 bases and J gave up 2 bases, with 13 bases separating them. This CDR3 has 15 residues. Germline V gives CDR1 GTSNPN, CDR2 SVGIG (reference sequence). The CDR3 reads CAWSPWDKTGNTIYF. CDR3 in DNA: TGTGCCTGGAGTCCCTGGGACAAGACTGGAAACACCATATATTTT.

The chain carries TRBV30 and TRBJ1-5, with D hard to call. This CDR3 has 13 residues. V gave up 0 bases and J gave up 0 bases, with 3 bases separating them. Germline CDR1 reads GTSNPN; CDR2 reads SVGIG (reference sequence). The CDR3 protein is CAWSVYSNQPQHF. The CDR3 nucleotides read TGTGCCTGGAGTGTTTATAGCAATCAGCCCCAGCATTTT.

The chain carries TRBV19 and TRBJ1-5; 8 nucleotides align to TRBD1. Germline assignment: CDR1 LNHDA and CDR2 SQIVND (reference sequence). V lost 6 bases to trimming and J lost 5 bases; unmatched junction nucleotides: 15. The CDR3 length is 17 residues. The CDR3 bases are TGTGCCAGTAGCCAGGAGCCCTCCGGACAGGGCTATCAGCCCCAGCATTTT. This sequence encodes CASSQEPSGQGYQPQHF.

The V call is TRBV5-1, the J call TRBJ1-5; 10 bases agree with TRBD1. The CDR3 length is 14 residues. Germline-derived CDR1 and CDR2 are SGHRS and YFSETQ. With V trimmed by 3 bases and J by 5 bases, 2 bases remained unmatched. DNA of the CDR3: TGCGCCAGCAGCTCGACAGGGGGCGATCAGCCCCAGCATTTT. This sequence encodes CASSSTGGDQPQHF.